This T cell receptor (beta chain) was observed in a study of T cells in Graves' hyperthyroidism and ophthalmopathy. In the study overall: Initial diagnosis, before any treatment, was when peripheral blood was collected. Whole-study findings and limits: Among thyroid clonotypes expanded above 0.001, most also appeared in blood. Ophthalmopathy was identified by the model a median about seven months ahead of onset.

CDR3 length: 13 residues. Germline V lookup: CDR1 SQVTM, CDR2 ANQGSEA. Germline trimming cut 5 bases from V and 7 bases from J; bases unmatched to any gene: 10. This clonotype has only a few counts. Its antigen is as yet unknown. The study collected blood at first hyperthyroidism diagnosis, before any ophthalmopathy symptoms arose. Amplification yielded TCR beta CDR3 regions, with RNA transcripts as the source. With the HTBI primer set, the TCR CDR3 went through a first round of RT-PCR. TCRdb re-derived calls from the multiplex PCR reads in MiXCR, one entry per CDR3 protein. The sample yields fewer than 450,000 distinct CDR3 sequences, roughly 17% seen once.

The sample taken for sequencing was blood. This sequence originates from a woman aged 25 to 39 with Graves' hyperthyroidism that later progressed to Graves' ophthalmopathy. The rearrangement uses TRBV29-1 and TRBJ2-7; 8 bases are a match to TRBD1. The CDR3 sequence is CSVPGTGLHEQYF. The DNA for the CDR3 is TGCAGCGTTCCCGGGACAGGACTTCATGAGCAGTACTTC.